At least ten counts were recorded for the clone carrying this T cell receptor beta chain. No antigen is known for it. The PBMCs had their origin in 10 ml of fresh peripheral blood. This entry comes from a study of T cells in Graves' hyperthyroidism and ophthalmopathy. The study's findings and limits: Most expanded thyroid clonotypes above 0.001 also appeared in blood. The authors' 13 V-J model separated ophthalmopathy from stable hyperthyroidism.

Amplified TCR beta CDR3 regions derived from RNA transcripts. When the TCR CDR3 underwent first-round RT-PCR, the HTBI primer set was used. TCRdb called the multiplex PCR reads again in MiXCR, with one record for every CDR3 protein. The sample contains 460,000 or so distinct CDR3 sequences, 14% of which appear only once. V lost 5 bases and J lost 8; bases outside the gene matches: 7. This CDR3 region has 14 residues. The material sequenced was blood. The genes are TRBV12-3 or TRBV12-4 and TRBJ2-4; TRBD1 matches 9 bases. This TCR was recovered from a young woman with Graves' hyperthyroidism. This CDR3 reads CASSNRDRVDIQYF. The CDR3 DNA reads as TGTGCCAGCAGTAACCGGGACAGGGTTGACATTCAGTACTTC.